Below, 26 T cell receptor beta chains from the same sample are listed, as sequenced in a study of blood T cell repertoires in COVID-19. Sequenced by immunoSEQ multiplex PCR; TCRdb stores in-frame clones only, minus some. The table lists roughly 75,000 clones, over 65% of them singletons. The sequencing sample was made of peripheral blood. The receptors originated from a human donor with acute or convalescent COVID-19. The donor label of this sample is uncertain.

The CDR3 sequence is CASSAGAIIEETQYF. The CDR3 nucleotides read TGTGCCAGCAGCGCAGGGGCTATAATCGAAGAGACCCAGTACTTC. The chain links TRBV9 to TRBJ2-5; possible D gene TRBD1, 6 bases. The CDR3 has 15 amino acids. The V gene lost 3 bases and the J gene lost 3 bases, with 15 bases spanning the gap. Looked up from germline, CDR1 is SGDLS and CDR2 is YYNGEE.

This rearrangement joins TRBV14 to TRBJ2-2; tentatively, D is TRBD1 (5 bases). CDR1 is SGHDN and CDR2 is FVKESK in the germline V gene. Trimming left V 4 bases short and J 1 base short, with 22 bases between. The CDR3 is 19 amino acids. The CDR3 DNA reads as TGTGCCAGCAGCCCCATCAGACCTGACAGACGGGTGAACACCGGGGAGCTGTTTTTT. Translation gives CASSPIRPDRRVNTGELFF.

The chain has TRBV7-6 and TRBJ1-1; the D gene is possibly TRBD1 (6 bases). Looked up from germline, CDR1 is SGHVS and CDR2 is FNYEAQ. The CDR3 runs 16 residues. V was pared by 5 bases and J by 0 bases, with 16 bases between. DNA of the CDR3: TGTGCCAGCAGCCGAGACGGGGGGCGATTGAACACTGAAGCTTTCTTT. It translates to CASSRDGGRLNTEAFF.

The chain is built from TRBV24-1 and TRBJ2-7, with a possible D match to TRBD1 (6 bases). V lost 1 base and J 3 bases, leaving 12 bases between the germline ends. The germline CDR1 and CDR2 sequences are KGHDR and SFDVKD. The CDR3 covers 15 residues. Here the CDR3 reads CATSDLGSRGYEQYF. The CDR3 bases are TGTGCCACCAGTGATTTAGGAAGCAGGGGCTACGAGCAGTACTTC.

The chain carries TRBV7-2 and TRBJ1-4; D not certain. Looked up from germline, CDR1 is SGHTA and CDR2 is FQGNSA. Trimming took off 3 bases at V and 5 bases at J, with 13 bases between the two ends. CDR3 length: 15 amino acids. This CDR3 reads CASSFYTAPNEKLFF. The CDR3 DNA is TGTGCCAGCAGCTTCTATACAGCCCCCAATGAAAAACTGTTTTTT.

The rearrangement uses TRBV7-2 and TRBJ2-5, with TRBD2 identical over 11 bases. The CDR3 totals 18 residues. V shed 4 bases, J shed 3 bases, and the junction held 13 bases outside the gene matches. Germline CDR1 reads SGHTA; CDR2 reads FQGNSA. The CDR3 reads CASSSVAGGALRKETQYF. The DNA of the CDR3 is TGTGCCAGCAGCTCCGTAGCGGGAGGGGCACTTAGGAAAGAGACCCAGTACTTC. Variable domain in full (rest from reference TRBV7-2 and TRBJ2-5): GAGVSQSPSNKVTEKGKDVELRCDPISGHTALYWYRQSLGQGLEFLIYFQGNSAPDKSGLPSDRFSAERTGGSVSTLTIQRTQQEDSAVYLCASSSVAGGALRKETQYFGPGTRLLVL.

The sample holds a few counts of this clone. V gene TRBV11-2 combines with J gene TRBJ2-4; the match to TRBD2 covers 8 bases. The V and J ends lost 2 bases and 3 bases, in that order; junction bases with no gene match: 3. CDR3 length: 15 residues. Germline CDR1 is SGHAT and CDR2 is FQNNGV. CDR3 bases: TGTGCCAGCAGCTTATCTCGGGGGGGCAAAAACATTCAGTACTTC. It codes for CASSLSRGGKNIQYF.

The genes are TRBV29-1 and TRBJ1-4; no firm D call. This CDR3 spans 12 amino acids. CDR1 is SQVTM and CDR2 is ANQGSEA in the germline V gene. V was clipped by 7 bases and J by 5 bases, with 11 bases between them. CDR3 nucleotide sequence: TGCAGCGCCTCGGTACCGAATGAAAAACTGTTTTTT. Its protein is CSASVPNEKLFF.

The chain employs TRBV12-3 or TRBV12-4 and TRBJ2-1, with 8 bases identical to TRBD2. The CDR3 spans 12 residues. The trim removed 7 bases at V and 11 bases at J, leaving 7 bases unmatched. CDR3 amino acids: CASNKGTRQQFF. In DNA form, the CDR3 reads TGTGCCAGCAACAAAGGGACTAGGCAGCAGTTCTTC.

This clone has just one count. The chain has TRBV28 and TRBJ2-1, with 11 positions matching TRBD1. This CDR3 has 16 residues. The V gene's germline CDR1 is MDHEN and CDR2 SYDVKM. V lost 3 bases, J lost 5 bases, and 6 bases stayed unmatched. The CDR3 DNA sequence: TGTGCCAGCAGTTTCTGGGGACAGGGGGAAAACAATGAGCAGTTCTTC. Translation: CASSFWGQGENNEQFF.

The chain is built from TRBV19 and TRBJ1-5; 10 nucleotides match TRBD1. V gave up 7 bases and J gave up 6 bases; unmatched junction bases: 12. CDR1 and CDR2 (germline): LNHDA, SQIVND (reference sequence). The CDR3 has 16 amino acids. The CDR3 is CASIPGQGRVGQPQHF. CDR3 nucleotide sequence: TGTGCCAGTATACCGGGACAGGGGAGAGTCGGTCAGCCCCAGCATTTT.

The chain combines TRBV5-1 with TRBJ1-1; 7 nucleotides agree with TRBD1. V was pared by 4 bases and J by 3 bases, with 9 bases of the junction left unmatched. There are 15 residues in the CDR3. Germline V lookup: CDR1 SGHRS, CDR2 YFSETQ. This CDR3 reads CASSTRQGPDTEAFF. The CDR3 coding sequence is TGCGCCAGCAGCACCAGACAGGGACCGGACACTGAAGCTTTCTTT.

The chain carries TRBV11-2 and TRBJ2-3; 15 bases fit TRBD2. The CDR3 is 18 residues long. Trimming cost V 6 bases and J 2 bases; bases outside gene matches: 9. CDR1 SGHAT and CDR2 FQNNGV come from the germline V gene. The CDR3, as DNA: TGTGCCAGCAGTCTCACCGGGACTAGCGGGGGGCCCACAGATACGCAGTATTTT. Protein: CASSLTGTSGGPTDTQYF.

This clone appeared once. V gene TRBV6-5 combines with J gene TRBJ1-1; D gene unclear. The CDR3 has 14 residues. Germline lookup yields CDR1 MNHEY and CDR2 SVGAGI. Trimming left V 1 base short and J 11 bases short, with 17 bases between. CDR3 in amino acids: CASSYLVGEGDAFF. Here the CDR3 DNA reads TGTGCCAGCAGTTACTTGGTCGGCGAGGGTGATGCTTTCTTT.

The V call is TRBV28, the J call TRBJ1-1, with D uncertain. The CDR3 is 13 residues long. The germline CDR1 and CDR2 sequences are MDHEN and SYDVKM. V lost 2 bases, J lost 0 bases, and 4 bases lay in between. The CDR3 is CASSLVLNTEAFF. CDR3 sequence (DNA): TGTGCCAGCAGTTTAGTATTGAACACTGAAGCTTTCTTT.

This chain uses TRBV28 with TRBJ2-7; 8 nucleotides line up with TRBD1. Trimming at V came to 7 bases and at J to 6 bases, leaving 11 bases not matched to a gene. The germline CDR1 and CDR2 sequences are MDHEN and SYDVKM. CDR3 size: 14 residues. CDR3 in amino acids: CASTTGDRFSEQYF. CDR3 coding DNA: TGTGCCAGCACCACAGGGGACAGGTTTAGCGAGCAGTACTTC.

This clone was seen only once. The chain combines TRBV4-2 with TRBJ1-4; tentative D call: TRBD1 (5 bases). Trimming stripped 6 bases from V and 4 bases from J, with 9 bases between. Looked up from germline, CDR1 is LGHNA and CDR2 is YNFKEQ. This CDR3 is 13 amino acids long. Here the CDR3 reads CASRLRGNEKLFF. As DNA, the CDR3 is TGTGCCAGCAGGCTAAGGGGTAATGAAAAACTGTTTTTT.

This chain links TRBV19 with TRBJ2-3; 8 positions match TRBD1. The CDR3 is 15 amino acids. V lost 6 bases, J lost 4 bases, and 9 bases stayed unmatched. CDR1 and CDR2 from the germline V gene are LNHDA and SQIVND (reference sequence). CDR3: CASSQDRGVADTQYF. CDR3 sequence (DNA): TGTGCCAGTAGCCAAGACAGGGGTGTGGCAGATACGCAGTATTTT.

The genes are TRBV28 and TRBJ1-3, with 8 bases matching TRBD1. Trimming at V came to 4 bases and at J to 2 bases, leaving 1 base not matched to a gene. CDR1 MDHEN and CDR2 SYDVKM come from the germline V gene. CDR3 length equals 14 residues. In DNA, the CDR3 is TGTGCCAGCAGTTCAGGGGGCGCTGGAAACACCATATATTTT. Its translation is CASSSGGAGNTIYF. The entire variable domain, with the rest obtained from reference TRBV28 and TRBJ1-3, is as follows: DVKVTQSSRYLVKRTGEKVFLECVQDMDHENMFWYRQDPGLGLRLIYFSYDVKMKEKGDIPEGYSVSREKKERFSLILESASTNQTSMYLCASSSGGAGNTIYFGEGSWLTVV.

The rearrangement uses TRBV29-1 and TRBJ2-3; tentative D call: TRBD1 (6 bases). This CDR3 has 14 residues. CDR1 SQVTM and CDR2 ANQGSEA come from the germline V gene. V dropped 7 bases and J dropped 5 bases, with 19 bases sitting between them. The CDR3 reads CSAATGFVGDTQYF. As DNA, the CDR3 is TGCAGCGCCGCTACAGGGTTCGTTGGAGATACGCAGTATTTT.

This clone was seen more than once but under ten times. This rearrangement joins TRBV28 to TRBJ1-2, with TRBD1 identical over 7 bases. Germline values: CDR1 MDHEN, CDR2 SYDVKM. The CDR3 totals 14 residues. J lost 7 bases, V lost 6 bases, and 11 bases had no gene match. CDR3 nucleotides: TGTGCCAGCAGCACGGGACAGTTAGGTGGTGGCTACACCTTC. It codes for CASSTGQLGGGYTF.

This clone was picked up one time. The chain joins TRBV28 to TRBJ1-5; D not certain. The CDR3 extends over 13 amino acids. The V end was cut by 4 bases, the J end by 5 bases, with 9 bases between. Germline CDR1 MDHEN, CDR2 SYDVKM. The CDR3 loop is CASSSGFDQPQHF. In DNA form, the CDR3 reads TGTGCCAGCAGTTCGGGTTTCGATCAGCCCCAGCATTTT.

The count of this clone is one. J is TRBJ2-7 and V is TRBV28, with 11 bases fitting TRBD2. The CDR3 has 14 amino acids. The ends lost 7 bases at V and 5 bases at J; junction bases unmatched: 7. Germline lookup yields CDR1 MDHEN and CDR2 SYDVKM. The CDR3 bases are TGTGCCAGCACCCTTTTTAGCGGGAGGGACGAGCAGTACTTC. It encodes CASTLFSGRDEQYF.

The V and J genes are TRBV6-6 and TRBJ2-7; 8 nucleotides align to TRBD1. The V segment lost 2 bases and the J segment 6 bases; nucleotides outside the gene matches: 9. This CDR3 comprises 15 residues. Germline-derived CDR1 and CDR2 are MNHNY and SVGAGI (reference sequence). CDR3 nucleotides: TGTGCCAGCAGTTACCCAAGGACAGGGATCCCCGAGCAGTACTTC. Residues: CASSYPRTGIPEQYF.

This chain links TRBV19 with TRBJ2-3; D is possibly TRBD1 (6 bases). This CDR3 has 15 residues. V was clipped by 6 bases and J by 5 bases, with 18 bases between them. Germline V gene data show CDR1 as LNHDA and CDR2 as SQIVND (reference sequence). The DNA of the CDR3 is TGTGCCAGTAGATTAACAGGGAACGTTGGAGATACGCAGTATTTT. This gives the protein CASRLTGNVGDTQYF.

The V call is TRBV7-8, the J call TRBJ1-6; unclear D gene. The length of the CDR3 is 16 residues. Germline CDR1 is SGHVS and CDR2 is FQNEAQ. V was cut by 1 base and J by 0 bases, with 7 bases left in between. The CDR3 reads CASSLVPSSYNSPLHF. The CDR3 DNA reads TGTGCCAGCAGCTTAGTGCCGAGCTCCTATAATTCACCCCTCCACTTT.